A single sample is the source of the 10 T cell receptor beta chains below, sequenced in a study of CD8+ T cells in alopecia areata. Sorting used CD4, CD8alpha, NKG2D, NKG2ACE and other markers on pooled cutaneous lymph node cells. Investigators isolated RNA and reverse transcribed it into cDNA to act as the sequencing template. Profiled with immunoSEQ multiplex PCR; TCRdb holds only in-frame clones, not every one. This repertoire holds 8,300 or so clones, and none appear only once. The sample comprised CD8+ T cells sorted from a lymph node. The source is a C3H/HeJ mouse with alopecia areata. The MHC haplotype of the strain is H2-k.

This clone is categorized as medium-sized (0.01 to 0.1%). The gene names given are mouse names. From the germline J gene comes the end of the CDR3, since the read stops 4 residues before it. The chain carries TRBV1 and TRBJ2-7; 12 bases line up with TRBD2. This CDR3 is 16 amino acids long. Germline V lookup: CDR1 NSQYPW, CDR2 LRSPGD (reference sequence). Partial CDR3 DNA: TGCACCTGCAGTGCAGATGCGGGACTGGGGGGTTAT. Encoded protein: CTCSADAGLGGY. The CDR3 in full is CTCSADAGLGGYEQYF.

A word on this clone: The germline and genes are mouse ones. The read stops 4 residues short of the end of the CDR3; the missing end is completed from the germline J gene. The chain couples TRBV31 to TRBJ2-4; D gene ambiguous. Germline V gene lookup returns CDR1 GKSSPN and CDR2 SITVG. The CDR3 runs 12 residues. The CDR3 reads CAWSPSKNTLYF. The DNA read from the CDR3 is TGTGCCTGGAGTCCGTCTAAAAAC.

By its share, this clone is medium-sized. Here the gene names and germline are mouse. CDR3 DNA (partial): TGTGCCAGCAGTGACTATCCAAACACA. Translated: CASSDYPNT. The whole CDR3 protein reads CASSDYPNTEVFF. This chain uses TRBV13-1 with TRBJ1-1; D uncertain. Coverage ceases 4 residues before the CDR3 finishes, and the germline J gene fills in the end. CDR3 size: 13 residues. Per germline, CDR1 NSHNY and CDR2 SYGAGN. The V end lost 2 bases, the J end lost 0 bases, and 5 bases lay between the germline ends.

This clone was picked up many times. The gene names here belong to mouse. The read ends 4 residues shy of where the CDR3 ends; the end is completed using the germline J gene. V gene TRBV19 combines with J gene TRBJ2-7, with 11 bases identical to TRBD2. The CDR3 has 16 residues. The V gene's germline CDR1 is FNHDT and CDR2 SITEND (reference sequence). The J segment lost 3 bases and the V segment lost 5 bases, leaving 10 bases of the junction unmatched. CDR3 DNA, as far as it was read: TGTGCCAGCAGACCTCCCCCGGGACTGGGGGACTAT. It yields the protein CASRPPPGLGDY. The complete CDR3 protein is CASRPPPGLGDYEQYF.

This clone came up a few times. All gene names here are mouse names. The CDR3 extends 4 residues past the end of the read, so its final part is completed from the germline J gene. The chain combines TRBV29 with TRBJ2-5; 7 nucleotides line up with TRBD1. V lost 5 bases to trimming and J lost 0 bases; unmatched junction nucleotides: 5. Germline assignment: CDR1 MSHET and CDR2 SYDVDS. The CDR3 is 15 amino acids. The DNA read from the CDR3 is TGTGCTAGCAGTCTCCCGGGACAGAACCAAGAC. It yields the protein CASSLPGQNQD. The CDR3 as a whole reads CASSLPGQNQDTQYF.

This clone is categorized as medium-sized (0.01 to 0.1%). The genes are named according to mouse. The sequence runs out 4 residues before the end of the CDR3; the remainder is reconstructed from the germline J gene. The chain is built from TRBV1 and TRBJ2-1; 7 positions agree with TRBD1. The length of the CDR3 is 13 residues. The ends lost 4 bases at V and 6 bases at J; junction bases unmatched: 3. Looked up from germline, CDR1 is NSQYPW and CDR2 is LRSPGD (reference sequence). The part of the CDR3 DNA that was read is TGCACCTGCAGTGGCGACAGGGCTGCT. Encoded protein: CTCSGDRAA. From start to end, the CDR3 is CTCSGDRAAEQFF.

This clone was found many times. Mouse gene names and germline throughout. The read finishes 4 residues shy of the CDR3 end, and the germline J gene is used to complete it. The genes are TRBV19 and TRBJ1-1, with D uncertain. V gave up 1 base and J gave up 3 bases, with 7 bases separating them. Germline CDR1 is FNHDT and CDR2 is SITEND (reference sequence). CDR3 size: 13 residues. This chain's CDR3 is CASSILGYTEVFF. Incomplete CDR3 DNA: TGTGCCAGCAGTATATTGGGTTACACA.

Of note for this clone: All gene names here are mouse names. With the read ending 4 residues before the CDR3 end, the germline J gene is used to fill in that end. The chain couples TRBV4 to TRBJ1-1, with a tentative D call TRBD1 (6 bases). CDR3 length: 14 residues. From germline, CDR1 is LGHDT and CDR2 YNNKQL (reference sequence). V lost 5 bases and J 0 bases, leaving 10 bases between the germline ends. The CDR3 spells CASSTDSANTEVFF. The sequenced part of the CDR3 DNA is TGTGCCAGCAGCACGGACAGTGCAAACACA. The variable domain in full, with the rest retrieved from reference TRBV4 and TRBJ1-1, is ETAVFQTPNYHVTQVGNEVSFNCKQTLGHDTMYWYKQDSKKLLKIMFSYNNKQLIVNETVPRRFSPQSSDKAHLNLRIKSVEPEDSAVYLCASSTDSANTEVFFGKGTRLTVV.

This clone was counted only a few times. The listed genes are named as in mouse. The read falls 4 residues short of the CDR3 end, and the missing part is taken from the germline J gene. This chain connects TRBV1 to TRBJ1-1; D ambiguous. V lost 1 base, J lost 0 bases, and 9 bases lay in between. The CDR3 loop spans 15 amino acids. Germline values: CDR1 NSQYPW, CDR2 LRSPGD (reference sequence). The DNA read from the CDR3 is TGCACCTGCAGTGCAGTGGCAGGAACAAACACA. Amino acid sequence: CTCSAVAGTNT. The whole CDR3 is CTCSAVAGTNTEVFF.

This clone was counted many times. Each gene name is a mouse one. The DNA ends 4 residues before the CDR3 does, and the rest of the CDR3 is filled in from the germline J gene. The sample has other DNA sequences that encode this CDR3 too. The V gene is TRBV31, the J gene TRBJ2-3, with a possible D match to TRBD1 (5 bases). V was trimmed by 1 base and J by 0 bases, leaving 8 bases between them. This CDR3 region has 14 residues. Germline-derived CDR1 and CDR2 are GKSSPN and SITVG. CDR3 DNA (partial): TGTGCCTGGAGTCCGACAGCTAGTGCAGAA. It is translated as CAWSPTASAE. Given in full, the CDR3 is CAWSPTASAETLYF. Full variable domain (outside the CDR3, taken from reference TRBV31 and TRBJ2-3): AQTIHQWPVAEIKAVGSPLSLGCTIKGKSSPNLYWYWQATGGTLQQLFYSITVGQVESVVQLNLSASRPKDDQFILSTEKLLLSHSGFYLCAWSPTASAETLYFGSGTRLTVL.